Each of the 22 T cell receptor beta chains below was sequenced from the same sample in a study of blood T cell repertoires in COVID-19. Libraries were prepared by immunoSEQ multiplex PCR; TCRdb keeps only in-frame clonotypes and omits some of them. The sample carries about 100,000 clones, more than 70% recorded once. Input material: peripheral blood. Receptors were obtained from a human donor in a cohort sampled during active COVID-19.

The gene calls are TRBV2 and TRBJ2-3, with D possibly TRBD2 on 6 matching bases. This CDR3 has 14 amino acids. The germline V gene encodes CDR1 SNHLY and CDR2 FYNNEI. Trimming stripped 10 bases from V and 1 base from J, with 15 bases between. CDR3 DNA sequence: TGTGCCAATAAGGAGTCGGGGGGCACAGATACGCAGTATTTT. Translation gives CANKESGGTDTQYF.

Only one count was recorded for this clone. The chain links TRBV18 to TRBJ1-1; 7 bases align to TRBD1. Germline V gene sequence: CDR1 KGHSH, CDR2 LQKENI. J was trimmed by 11 bases and V by 5 bases; bases with no gene match: 11. The length of the CDR3 is 13 residues. The CDR3 is CASSGQAQAWAFF. In DNA form, the CDR3 reads TGTGCCAGCTCAGGACAGGCCCAAGCGTGGGCTTTCTTT.

This clone was seen a handful of times. V usage is TRBV2 and J usage is TRBJ1-2; 7 bases map to TRBD1. The CDR3 totals 15 residues. Looked up from germline, CDR1 is SNHLY and CDR2 is FYNNEI. Unmatched junction bases numbered 12, after V lost 6 bases and J lost 5 bases. CDR3 loop: CASRKGGQLSYGYTF. CDR3 in DNA: TGTGCCAGCAGGAAGGGGGGACAGCTGAGTTATGGCTACACCTTC.

This clone has only one observation. V is TRBV7-9 and J is TRBJ1-5, with a weak D call TRBD1 (6 bases). This CDR3 spans 13 amino acids. Germline values: CDR1 SEHNR, CDR2 FQNEAQ (reference sequence). Trimming took off 5 bases at V and 5 bases at J, with 10 bases between the two ends. The CDR3 reads CASSRTEHQPQHF. CDR3 bases: TGTGCCAGCAGCCGGACAGAACATCAGCCCCAGCATTTT. Full variable domain (outside the CDR3, taken from reference TRBV7-9 and TRBJ1-5): DTGVSQNPRHKITKRGQNVTFRCDPISEHNRLYWYRQTLGQGPEFLTYFQNEAQLEKSRLLSDRFSAERPKGSFSTLEIQRTEQGDSAMYLCASSRTEHQPQHFGDGTRLSIL.

The chain uses TRBV5-6 and TRBJ1-2; no reliable D call. V gave up 2 bases and J gave up 2 bases, with 7 bases separating them. Germline values: CDR1 SGHDT, CDR2 YYEEEE. There are 13 residues in the CDR3. In DNA form, the CDR3 reads TGTGCCAGCAGCTTACAGCTGAACTATGGCTACACCTTC. Its translation: CASSLQLNYGYTF.

The rearrangement uses TRBV19 and TRBJ1-2; the D gene is possibly TRBD1 (5 bases). Germline-derived CDR1 and CDR2 are LNHDA and SQIVND (reference sequence). The V end was cut by 4 bases, the J end by 0 bases, with 9 bases between. The CDR3 length is 14 residues. CDR3 region: CASSNGQANYGYTF. The DNA of the CDR3 is TGTGCCAGTAGTAACGGACAAGCTAACTATGGCTACACCTTC. The variable domain in full, with the rest retrieved from reference TRBV19 and TRBJ1-2, is DGGITQSPKYLFRKEGQNVTLSCEQNLNHDAMYWYRQDPGQGLRLIYYSQIVNDFQKGDIAEGYSVSREKKESFPLTVTSAQKNPTAFYLCASSNGQANYGYTFGSGTRLTVV.

The chain has TRBV7-2 and TRBJ1-2; 8 bases fit TRBD1. Per germline, CDR1 SGHTA and CDR2 FQGNSA. The CDR3 is made up of 13 amino acids. Trimming took 5 bases from V and 6 from J; bases not matched to a gene: 5. CDR3 nucleotide sequence: TGTGCCAGCAGCGACCGACAGGGGAATGGCTACACCTTC. It is translated as CASSDRQGNGYTF.

The gene calls are TRBV5-6 and TRBJ2-1, with 7 bases lining up with TRBD1. The CDR3 has 15 residues. The J segment lost 7 bases and the V segment lost 2 bases, leaving 9 bases of the junction unmatched. Germline V lookup: CDR1 SGHDT, CDR2 YYEEEE. The CDR3 DNA is TGTGCCAGCAGCTTAAGCGCAGGGGGTAAGAATGAGCAGTTCTTC. As protein: CASSLSAGGKNEQFF.

The CDR3 here is CASSLSQGSDYGYTF. CDR3 DNA sequence: TGTGCCAGCTCACTATCACAGGGATCCGACTATGGCTACACCTTC. This chain connects TRBV18 to TRBJ1-2, with D tentatively TRBD1 (6 bases). CDR3 size: 15 residues. V lost 4 bases, J lost 3 bases, and 15 bases lay in between. Looked up from germline, CDR1 is KGHSH and CDR2 is LQKENI.

The chain joins TRBV18 to TRBJ1-1; D is unclear. CDR3 size: 13 residues. CDR1 and CDR2 (germline): KGHSH, LQKENI. Trimming took 3 bases from V and 6 from J, leaving 11 bases between them. The CDR3 DNA follows: TGTGCCAGCTCACCCGGAGGGAGGGCTGAAGCTTTCTTT. Protein product: CASSPGGRAEAFF.

This clone was observed a handful of times. V and J are TRBV21-1 and TRBJ2-3; no check of the table's D call, TRBD1, against the DNA was made. TRBV21-1 is classified as a pseudogene. The CDR3 contains 15 residues. This chain's CDR3 is CASRPGTGATDTQYF. CDR3 coding DNA: TGTGCCAGCAGGCCGGGGACAGGGGCCACAGATACGCAGTATTTT.

The gene calls are TRBV20-1 and TRBJ2-5; maybe TRBD2 (5 bases). CDR1 DFQATT and CDR2 SNEGSKA come from the germline V gene (reference sequence). There are 14 residues in the CDR3. Trimming left V 3 bases short and J 5 bases short, with 16 bases between. CDR3 sequence: CSASIMTTGETQYF. DNA of the CDR3: TGCAGTGCTAGTATAATGACGACGGGGGAGACCCAGTACTTC.

The rearrangement links TRBV5-1 to TRBJ2-7; the match to TRBD2 covers 14 bases. Trimming cost V 1 base and J 6 bases; bases outside gene matches: 6. From germline, CDR1 is SGHRS and CDR2 YFSETQ. The CDR3 covers 16 residues. CDR3 residues: CASSLSGTSGSFEQYF. In DNA, the CDR3 is TGCGCCAGCAGCTTGAGCGGGACTAGCGGGAGTTTCGAGCAGTACTTC.

V gene TRBV10-3 combines with J gene TRBJ1-1, with unresolved D. This CDR3 is 16 amino acids long. CDR1 and CDR2 from the germline V gene are ENHRY and SYGVKD. V was pared by 4 bases and J by 4 bases, with 19 bases between. Here the CDR3 reads CAISGTRVEAFTEAFF. Here the CDR3 DNA reads TGTGCCATCAGTGGGACGAGGGTAGAGGCCTTCACTGAAGCTTTCTTT.

The CDR3 sequence is CATSRGISGGAYEQYF. In DNA, the CDR3 is TGTGCCACCAGCAGAGGTATTAGCGGGGGGGCCTACGAGCAGTACTTC. V usage is TRBV15 and J usage is TRBJ2-7; 11 bases agree with TRBD2. The CDR3 has 16 residues. Germline CDR1 and CDR2: LNHNV and YYDKDF (reference sequence). The V and J ends lost 1 base and 2 bases, in that order; junction bases with no gene match: 4.

The gene calls are TRBV6-2 or TRBV6-3 and TRBJ1-5; no definite D call. V lost 5 bases and J lost 4, with 6 bases in between. CDR3 size: 12 residues. Per germline, CDR1 MNHEY and CDR2 SVGEGT. The CDR3 DNA reads TGTGCCAGCAGTAGACTTAATCAGCCCCAGCATTTT. Residues: CASSRLNQPQHF.

The J gene is TRBJ1-2, the V gene TRBV7-9; D gene unclear. Trimming removed 4 bases at V and 5 bases at J, with 11 bases between. The CDR3 is 13 residues long. In germline, CDR1 is SEHNR, CDR2 FQNEAQ (reference sequence). CDR3 DNA sequence: TGTGCCAGCAGCTCCGGACTGATATATGGCTACACCTTC. Translated: CASSSGLIYGYTF. The entire variable domain, with the rest obtained from reference TRBV7-9 and TRBJ1-2, is as follows: DTGVSQNPRHKITKRGQNVTFRCDPISEHNRLYWYRQTLGQGPEFLTYFQNEAQLEKSRLLSDRFSAERPKGSFSTLEIQRTEQGDSAMYLCASSSGLIYGYTFGSGTRLTVV.

CDR3 sequence reads: CASSSRLTGTPSTDTQYF. CDR3 DNA: TGTGCCAGCAGCTCCAGACTGACCGGGACACCAAGCACAGATACGCAGTATTTT. The rearrangement uses TRBV5-4 and TRBJ2-3, with D maybe TRBD1 (6 bases). The CDR3 has 18 residues. From germline, CDR1 is SGHNT and CDR2 YYREEE (reference sequence). The V and J ends lost 3 bases and 0 bases respectively, with 20 bases between them.

The chain is built from TRBV5-1 and TRBJ2-3; 8 bases are shared with TRBD2. Germline loops: CDR1 SGHRS, CDR2 YFSETQ. This CDR3 has 16 amino acids. V dropped 0 bases and J dropped 2; count of bases not matched to a gene: 5. This CDR3 is CASSLAGLGITDTQYF. The CDR3 DNA reads as TGCGCCAGCAGCTTGGCGGGACTAGGTATCACAGATACGCAGTATTTT.

The chain recombines TRBV27 with TRBJ2-1, with 9 bases fitting TRBD1. The CDR3 consists of 18 residues. Germline trimming cut 4 bases from V and 0 bases from J; bases unmatched to any gene: 10. From germline, CDR1 is MNHEY and CDR2 SMNVEV (reference sequence). CDR3 sequence reads: CASSSVRQGVGSYNEQFF. In nucleotides, the CDR3 is TGTGCCAGCAGTTCTGTTAGACAGGGGGTAGGCTCCTACAATGAGCAGTTCTTC.

This chain joins TRBV6-5 and TRBJ1-1, with TRBD1 matching over 8 bases. This CDR3 has 14 amino acids. The V segment lost 2 bases and the J segment 5 bases; nucleotides outside the gene matches: 4. Germline-derived CDR1 and CDR2 are MNHEY and SVGAGI. The CDR3 protein is CASSYLQGGTEAFF. The CDR3 nucleotides are TGTGCCAGCAGTTACCTACAGGGGGGGACTGAAGCTTTCTTT.

This rearrangement joins TRBV20-1 to TRBJ1-1; D may be TRBD1 (5 bases). This CDR3 contains 11 residues. Between the trimmed V and J ends, which lost 1 base and 7 bases, there was a span of 7 bases. Germline loops: CDR1 DFQATT, CDR2 SNEGSKA (reference sequence). The CDR3 region has the DNA TGCAGTGCTAGAGGGACAAGTGAAGCTTTCTTT. Translated, it gives CSARGTSEAFF.